The 23 T cell receptor beta chains given below trace back to one sample, sequenced in a study of vaccination effects on CD4 cells after COVID-19. Their specific antigens are unknown. Antigen-specific CD4+ T cells were expanded (with viral peptide pools) by the ViraFEST assay ahead of sequencing. With more than nine days of culture completed, CD4+ T cells were isolated. Either the mRNA-1273 or the BNT162b2 vaccine was given to participants as two doses. Profiled with immunoSEQ multiplex PCR; TCRdb holds only in-frame clones, not every one. The sample yields tens of thousands of clones, about three quarters seen once. This specimen was CD4+ T cells from PBMCs cultured with HCoV-229E spike peptides, taken after COVID-19 vaccination. Source of these receptors: a human donor who received a COVID-19 vaccine.

The chain employs TRBV5-1 and TRBJ2-1, with TRBD2 matching 12 bases. Germline CDR1 and CDR2: SGHRS and YFSETQ. The CDR3 sequence is 17 residues long. The V segment lost 4 bases and the J segment 2 bases; nucleotides outside the gene matches: 7. The CDR3 loop reads CASSPLAGGLTYNEQFF. The CDR3 DNA is TGCGCCAGCAGCCCCCTAGCGGGGGGGCTTACCTACAATGAGCAGTTCTTC.

V is TRBV3-1 (or the pseudogene TRBV3-2) and J is TRBJ1-1; no firm D call. The germline V and J ends were trimmed by 1 base and 11 bases, with 14 bases remaining between them. The CDR3 sequence is 13 residues long. CDR1 LGHDT and CDR2 YNNKEL come from the germline V gene (reference sequence). CDR3: CASSQAGLGGAFF. For the CDR3, the DNA is TGTGCCAGCAGCCAAGCAGGACTCGGAGGGGCTTTCTTT.

In nucleotides, the CDR3 is TGTGCCTGGAGGAGGGAAAAGAACACTGAAGCTTTCTTT. Its protein is CAWRREKNTEAFF. The rearrangement joins TRBV30 to TRBJ1-1; no reliable D call. Trimming left V 3 bases short and J 1 base short, with 9 bases between. The CDR3 sequence is 13 residues long. The germline V gene has CDR1 GTSNPN and CDR2 SVGIG (reference sequence).

The rearrangement joins TRBV7-3 to TRBJ2-2; a weak D match, TRBD2 (6 bases). The CDR3 sequence is 16 residues long. In germline, CDR1 is SGHTA, CDR2 FQGTGA. V was shortened by 0 bases and J by 1 base, with 9 bases between the two germline ends. This CDR3 is CASSLTGGVNTGELFF. DNA of the CDR3: TGTGCCAGCAGCTTAACTGGAGGGGTGAACACCGGGGAGCTGTTTTTT.

The chain has TRBV4-1 and TRBJ2-1, with TRBD1 identical over 10 bases. Germline V CDR1 and CDR2: MGHRA, YSYEKL. With 0 bases clipped from V and 8 bases from J, the junction kept 13 bases outside the gene matches. The CDR3 has 18 amino acids. The CDR3 region is CASSQEPIRDRGTDEQFF. CDR3 bases: TGCGCCAGCAGCCAAGAGCCGATCCGGGACAGGGGCACGGATGAGCAGTTCTTC.

V and J are TRBV7-6 and TRBJ2-5, with D perhaps matching TRBD2 (5 bases). This CDR3 has 17 amino acids. CDR1 is SGHVS, CDR2 FNYEAQ, per germline. V lost 1 base and J lost 5, with 20 bases in between. The CDR3 DNA sequence: TGTGCCAGCAGCTTAGTCGCCGCGGGTTATCGGCTGGAGACCCAGTACTTC. The encoded protein is CASSLVAAGYRLETQYF.

The chain uses TRBV6-6 and TRBJ2-4; 8 nucleotides match TRBD2. The length of the CDR3 is 16 residues. V was clipped by 4 bases and J by 5 bases; unmatched bases: 10. Germline CDR1 MNHNY, CDR2 SVGAGI (reference sequence). The DNA of the CDR3 is TGTGCCAGCAGTTCACACCCGGGGCGGGGGGAAAACATTCAGTACTTC. Amino acid sequence: CASSSHPGRGENIQYF.

The chain uses TRBV5-1 and TRBJ2-2; weak D call: TRBD1 (5 bases). The germline V gene encodes CDR1 SGHRS and CDR2 YFSETQ. V lost 5 bases and J 0 bases, leaving 11 bases between the germline ends. The CDR3 covers 15 residues. The CDR3 spells CASRRTSANTGELFF. Here the CDR3 DNA reads TGCGCCAGCAGGCGGACAAGCGCGAACACCGGGGAGCTGTTTTTT.

This chain uses TRBV6-6 with TRBJ2-1; 11 bases agree with TRBD1. Germline V gene sequence: CDR1 MNHNY, CDR2 SVGAGI (reference sequence). This CDR3 has 15 amino acids. The V and J ends lost 5 bases and 6 bases, in that order; junction bases with no gene match: 6. The CDR3: CASSKGQGDVNEQFF. Here the CDR3 DNA reads TGTGCCAGCAGTAAGGGACAGGGGGATGTCAATGAGCAGTTCTTC.

V gene TRBV3-1 (or the pseudogene TRBV3-2) combines with J gene TRBJ1-2; 7 bases fit TRBD1. This CDR3 comprises 13 residues. Trimming cost V 4 bases and J 7 bases; bases outside gene matches: 6. Germline V gene sequence: CDR1 LGHDT, CDR2 YNNKEL (reference sequence). Here the CDR3 reads CASSRTGGGGYTF. The DNA of the CDR3 is TGTGCCAGCAGCCGGACAGGAGGTGGTGGCTACACCTTC.

This sequence joins TRBV6-1 and TRBJ1-1; a possible D gene is TRBD1 (6 bases). Trimming took off 3 bases at V and 7 bases at J, with 18 bases between the two ends. CDR1 is MNHNS, CDR2 SASEGT, per germline. This CDR3 is built from 15 residues. Written as DNA, the CDR3 is TGTGCCAGCAGTGATCTGCGGACAGCAATATATGAAGCTTTCTTT. It is translated as CASSDLRTAIYEAFF.

This chain joins TRBV5-1 and TRBJ1-2; a weak D match, TRBD1 (5 bases). Germline V gives CDR1 SGHRS, CDR2 YFSETQ. Between the trimmed V and J ends, which lost 4 bases and 2 bases, there was a span of 12 bases. The CDR3 runs to 14 residues. The DNA of the CDR3 is TGCGCCAGCAGCCTTGTGGGGGTGAACTATGGCTACACCTTC. Translated, it gives CASSLVGVNYGYTF.

J is TRBJ2-2 and V is TRBV2, with 7 bases identical to TRBD1. The ends lost 8 bases at V and 2 bases at J; junction bases unmatched: 5. Germline V gene sequence: CDR1 SNHLY, CDR2 FYNNEI. The CDR3 contains 14 residues. This CDR3 is CASVRDSNTGELFF. Here the CDR3 DNA reads TGTGCCAGCGTCCGGGACAGCAACACCGGGGAGCTGTTTTTT.

V usage is TRBV5-4 and J usage is TRBJ1-2; 7 nucleotides agree with TRBD1. The germline CDR1 and CDR2 sequences are SGHNT and YYREEE (reference sequence). The CDR3 runs 15 residues. Trimming at V came to 0 bases and at J to 3 bases, leaving 5 bases not matched to a gene. The CDR3 protein is CASSLGQGSYYGYTF. The CDR3 bases are TGTGCCAGCAGCTTGGGACAGGGAAGTTACTATGGCTACACCTTC.

V and J are TRBV5-1 and TRBJ2-3; the match to TRBD1 covers 8 bases. The junction had 9 bases not matched to a gene; V was cut back by 4 bases and J by 5 bases. Germline V gene sequence: CDR1 SGHRS, CDR2 YFSETQ. The CDR3 covers 15 residues. CDR3 protein: CASSLLGTGRDTQYF. CDR3 nucleotides: TGCGCCAGCAGCCTTCTGGGGACAGGAAGAGATACGCAGTATTTT.

This clone has a handful of counts. The CDR3 bases are TGTGCCATCAGCATACAGCTAAATAATTCACCCCTCCACTTT. Its translation is CAISIQLNNSPLHF. The V and J genes are TRBV10-3 and TRBJ1-6; D is ambiguous. Germline-derived CDR1 and CDR2 are ENHRY and SYGVKD. Trimming stripped 6 bases from V and 5 bases from J, with 11 bases between. This CDR3 comprises 14 residues.

The chain combines TRBV24-1 with TRBJ2-6; D possibly corresponds to TRBD2 (6 bases). Trimming took off 2 bases at V and 4 bases at J, with 23 bases between the two ends. The CDR3 consists of 20 residues. Germline CDR1 is KGHDR and CDR2 is SFDVKD. The CDR3 DNA sequence: TGTGCCACCAGTGATTCGCCCGGGACTTCAATGGGTGGCGGGGCCAACGTCCTGACTTTC. As protein: CATSDSPGTSMGGGANVLTF.

The V call is TRBV11-2, the J call TRBJ2-2; 10 bases match TRBD1. This CDR3 has 19 residues. J lost 3 bases, V lost 1 base, and 11 bases had no gene match. CDR1 is SGHAT, CDR2 FQNNGV, per germline. The CDR3 loop reads CASSLGGLGQGSDTGELFF. CDR3 sequence (DNA): TGTGCCAGCAGCTTAGGGGGCCTGGGACAGGGGTCGGACACCGGGGAGCTGTTTTTT. The variable domain in full, with the rest retrieved from reference TRBV11-2 and TRBJ2-2, is EAGVAQSPRYKIIEKRQSVAFWCNPISGHATLYWYQQILGQGPKLLIQFQNNGVVDDSQLPKDRFSAERLKGVDSTLKIQPAKLEDSAVYLCASSLGGLGQGSDTGELFFGEGSRLTVL.

The CDR3 here is CASSAIPSEQYV. As DNA, the CDR3 is TGTGCCAGCAGTGCAATTCCCAGCGAGCAGTACGTC. The V and J genes are TRBV6-2 or TRBV6-3 and TRBJ2-7; D is unresolved. The CDR3 loop spans 12 amino acids. V lost 5 bases and J lost 6, with 11 bases in between. Germline CDR1 reads MNHEY; CDR2 reads SVGEGT.

The chain links TRBV2 to TRBJ2-1; possible D gene TRBD1, 5 bases. The CDR3 runs 15 residues. V dropped 4 bases and J dropped 1 base, with 11 bases sitting between them. CDR1 and CDR2 from the germline V gene are SNHLY and FYNNEI. DNA of the CDR3: TGTGCCAGCAGTGTAATAGCAGGGTCCTACAATGAGCAGTTCTTC. As protein: CASSVIAGSYNEQFF.

J is TRBJ2-5 and V is TRBV5-1, with D unresolved. This CDR3 has 15 amino acids. V shed 1 base and J shed 2 bases, with 12 bases lying between them. Per germline, CDR1 SGHRS and CDR2 YFSETQ. CDR3 coding DNA: TGCGCCAGCAGCTTGAGTCTCAACTTACAAGAGACCCAGTACTTC. Protein sequence: CASSLSLNLQETQYF.

The J gene is TRBJ2-7, the V gene TRBV21-1; the table's TRBD1 call for D was not verified on the DNA. TRBV21-1 is a listed pseudogene. This CDR3 has 16 amino acids. CDR3 in amino acids: CASSKDSEQAAYEQYV. As DNA, the CDR3 is TGTGCCAGCAGCAAAGATTCCGAACAGGCTGCCTACGAGCAGTACGTC.

V usage is TRBV10-2 and J usage is TRBJ1-1; D is undetermined. The germline V gene has CDR1 WSHSY and CDR2 SAAADI. The CDR3 has 13 residues. Between the trimmed V and J ends, which lost 6 bases and 1 base, there was a span of 9 bases. The CDR3 DNA sequence: TGCGCCAGCAGAACAAACGCGAACACTGAAGCTTTCTTT. Protein product: CASRTNANTEAFF.